This T cell receptor beta chain emerged from a study of human T cells and chemical hapten exposure. This clonotype was recorded many times. What it binds is unknown. Regarding time point: patch test 2, 6 weeks after DPC sensitization. Treatment denoted: therapeutic diphenylcyclopropenone sensitization with weekly scalp DPC. The authors extracted total RNA from unfractionated whole blood. Germline loops: CDR1 SGHTA, CDR2 FQGNSA. Between the trimmed V and J ends, which lost 5 bases and 6 bases, there was a span of 16 bases. CDR3 length: 14 residues. Unique molecular identifiers were attached to individual cDNA molecules within the library. Via MiXCR, TCRdb re-called the RACE reads, giving one row per CDR3 protein. Of about 82,000 distinct CDR3 sequences in the sample, 6.6% were seen once. Study observations and caveats: Alopecia affecting every donor means their immune response may not match healthy people's. No shift was seen in TCRs above 1 in 1000 frequency with DPC sensitization.

The specimen comprised whole blood, sampled in connection with sensitization to the hapten diphenylcyclopropenone (DPC). The V and J genes are TRBV7-2 and TRBJ1-1, with D possibly being TRBD1 (5 bases). This TCR came from a woman aged 25 to 39 with alopecia areata. Some clones in this sample may be carry-over from other donors' samples. CDR3 bases: TGTGCCAGCAGCCTTTTCTACCAGGGTTCTGAAGCTTTCTTT. Translation: CASSLFYQGSEAFF.